This TCR beta chain appears in the sequencing data of a study of T-cell reconstitution after alpha-beta-depleted transplantation in children (TCRdb year 2016). Concerning the study at large: Using TCR repertoire profiling, the study followed T-cell immune reconstitution in a quantitative way in children after TCRalphabeta/CD19-depleted allogeneic hematopoietic cell transplantation.

This clonotype was recorded at least ten times. Its antigen remains unidentified. Nothing much larger sits one base from this clone, and base qualities are not available. Paper-wide results and their limitations: Over subsequent months, a decline in hyperexpanded clone frequencies was noted, and after one year, T-cell counts and TCRbeta diversity were mostly ascribed to newly produced T cells. In some patients, the high TCRbeta diversity seen at day 60 was put down to recipient T cells and intrathymic progenitors that had survived conditioning. The apparently early alphabetaT-cell count recovery about two months after transplant was reportedly dependent on only several hundred rapidly expanded clones derived from non-depleted graft cells.

Between the V and J ends, shortened by 1 base and 2 bases respectively, the junction contains 9 bases. The CDR3 contains 14 residues, cysteine and phenylalanine counted. CDR3 DNA is the only sequence kept; it has 42 bases, read in frame from the first base. The germline V gene yields MGHRA for CDR1 and YSYEKL for CDR2. This specimen's treatment or condition label, per the study, means: allogeneic hematopoietic cell transplantation with graft depleted of TCRalphabeta T cells and CD19 B cells. TCRalphabeta/CD19-depleted allogeneic hematopoietic cell grafts were given to the transplant recipients, all of whom were children. The library was obtained by PCR. Instrument on record: Illumina HiSeq 2500. Molecular barcoding was employed in the preparation of TCR libraries, with unique molecular identifiers being used to normalize TCRbeta repertoire quantification. TCRdb trimmed public reads at Q25 via fastp, called clones via MiXCR and kept in-frame beta chains. Each record represents a unique CDR3 protein, reported with the most common genes and DNA among its rows. This sample lists hundreds of thousands of distinct CDR3 sequences; around 7.3% were detected once. The ten largest clones represent about 8.2% of the sample.

The TCR originated in a female patient aged 2-9 years who had a stem cell transplant for Fanconi anemia, so the T cells may come from the graft donor. This sequence uses TRBV4-1 and TRBJ2-7; the D segment could be TRBD2, given 6 matching bases. The sequenced sample was peripheral blood, obtained 360 days after TCRalphabeta/CD19-depleted stem cell transplant. The DNA is TGCGCCAGCAGCCAAGGGGCGGGAACCTACGAGCAGTACTTC. It is translated as CASSQGAGTYEQYF.